A selection of T cell receptor beta chains follows, all from one sample in a study of T cells after yellow fever vaccination. Via MiXCR, TCRdb re-called the 5' RACE reads, giving one row per CDR3 protein. The data contain over 300,000 distinct CDR3 sequences, approximately 4% of them seen just once; the ten biggest clones take up around 23%. The sequences come from PBMCs, collected 5 days after the yellow fever booster vaccination. The receptor set was obtained from a man younger than 35 who received the YFV17D yellow fever vaccine. Each CDR3 is given with its conserved first and last residue. A D gene is named only where the DNA matches it firmly. Only some rows state a clone size, as once, few, many or a class for expanded clones.

TRBD1,few,TRBV30,TRBJ2-5,CAWSVKGARETQYF,TGTGCCTGGAGTGTAAAGGGGGCCCGGGAGACCCAGTACTTC
.,few,TRBV10-2,TRBJ1-1,CASSESRVTEAFF,TGCGCCAGCAGTGAGTCGAGGGTCACTGAAGCTTTCTTT
.,.,TRBV12-3/TRBV12-4,TRBJ1-1,CASSPLPENTEAFF,TGTGCCAGCAGTCCCCTTCCTGAGAACACTGAAGCTTTCTTT
TRBD1,many,TRBV7-2,TRBJ1-4,CASSLVDRLGEKLFF,TGTGCCAGCAGCTTGGTGGACAGGTTGGGCGAAAAACTGTTTTTT
.,.,TRBV18,TRBJ2-3,CASTLSYGGNTQYF,TGTGCCAGTACCTTATCATACGGAGGGAATACGCAGTATTTT
TRBD1,.,TRBV4-1,TRBJ2-7,CASSQAGQVSYEQYF,TGCGCCAGCAGCCAAGCAGGACAGGTCTCCTACGAGCAGTACTTC
TRBD2,few,TRBV12-3/TRBV12-4,TRBJ2-7,CASSGLAGLEQYF,TGTGCCAGCTCTGGACTAGCGGGGCTCGAGCAGTACTTC
.,.,TRBV7-9,TRBJ2-7,CASSSWEGRSPQYF,TGTGCCAGCAGCTCTTGGGAAGGGAGAAGCCCCCAGTACTTC
.,.,TRBV4-2,TRBJ1-2,CASSQDIGRDGYTF,TGTGCCAGCAGCCAAGATATTGGGAGGGATGGCTACACCTTC
TRBD1,many,TRBV13,TRBJ1-1,CASSLYDRADTEAFF,TGTGCCAGCAGCTTATATGACAGGGCGGACACTGAAGCTTTCTTT
TRBD1,few,TRBV7-3,TRBJ1-1,CASSPTGYEGTGGSWTEAFF,TGTGCCAGCAGCCCAACGGGGTATGAGGGGACAGGGGGTAGTTGGACTGAAGCTTTCTTT
.,.,TRBV12-3/TRBV12-4,TRBJ2-1,CASSARNEQFF,TGTGCCAGCAGTGCCAGGAATGAGCAGTTCTTC
.,.,TRBV30,TRBJ2-1,CAWSAIGGVYNEQFF,TGTGCCTGGAGTGCCATCGGAGGGGTCTACAATGAGCAGTTCTTC
.,.,TRBV5-8,TRBJ1-1,CASSLALVLNTEAFF,TGTGCCAGCAGCTTGGCCCTGGTCCTGAACACTGAAGCTTTCTTT
.,many,TRBV24-1,TRBJ2-5,CATSARGETQYF,TGTGCCACCTCGGCCCGGGGGGAGACCCAGTACTTC
.,few,TRBV5-1,TRBJ2-5,CASSLGDGETQYF,TGCGCCAGCAGCTTGGGTGACGGTGAGACCCAGTACTTC
TRBD1,many,TRBV10-3,TRBJ1-1,CATLGQQNTEAFF,TGTGCCACCTTGGGACAGCAGAACACTGAAGCTTTCTTT
TRBD2,few,TRBV20-1,TRBJ2-3,CRIGGASTDTQYF,TGCAGGATCGGGGGGGCCAGCACAGATACGCAGTATTTT
.,few,TRBV3-1,TRBJ1-2,CASSQKWTENYGYTF,TGTGCCAGCAGCCAAAAATGGACAGAGAACTATGGCTACACCTTC
TRBD1,.,TRBV9,TRBJ2-5,CASSVGGQGSGTQYF,TGTGCCAGCAGCGTAGGGGGACAGGGCTCCGGGACCCAGTACTTC
TRBD1,few,TRBV5-1,TRBJ2-5,CASSKTGGPRKETQYF,TGCGCCAGCAGCAAGACAGGGGGCCCACGAAAAGAGACCCAGTACTTC
.,.,TRBV15,TRBJ1-2,CATSSGGAPESGYTF,TGTGCCACCAGCAGCGGCGGGGCCCCGGAGAGTGGCTACACCTTC
TRBD2,few,TRBV5-1,TRBJ2-1,CASSLDGAGEYNEQFF,TGCGCCAGCAGCTTGGACGGGGCGGGGGAGTACAATGAGCAGTTCTTC
TRBD1,few,TRBV12-3/TRBV12-4,TRBJ1-1,CASSLTLLTGANTEAFF,TGTGCCAGCAGTTTAACGCTACTGACAGGGGCGAACACTGAAGCTTTCTTT
TRBD1,few,TRBV4-2,TRBJ1-6,CASSQDGTGGKPLHF,TGTGCCAGCAGCCAGGACGGGACAGGGGGAAAACCCCTCCACTTT
.,few,TRBV27,TRBJ2-7,CASSPLGSLSYEQYF,TGTGCCAGCAGCCCGTTAGGGTCCCTCTCCTACGAGCAGTACTTC
.,many,TRBV27,TRBJ2-1,CASGQGYEQFF,TGTGCCAGCGGTCAAGGCTACGAGCAGTTCTTC
TRBD2,.,TRBV12-3/TRBV12-4,TRBJ2-1,CASSFGLAGGYEQFF,TGTGCCAGCAGTTTCGGGCTAGCGGGTGGCTATGAGCAGTTCTTC
.,few,TRBV5-4,TRBJ2-7,CASSLRRGPVRQYF,TGTGCCAGCAGCTTGCGACGGGGCCCTGTAAGGCAGTACTTC